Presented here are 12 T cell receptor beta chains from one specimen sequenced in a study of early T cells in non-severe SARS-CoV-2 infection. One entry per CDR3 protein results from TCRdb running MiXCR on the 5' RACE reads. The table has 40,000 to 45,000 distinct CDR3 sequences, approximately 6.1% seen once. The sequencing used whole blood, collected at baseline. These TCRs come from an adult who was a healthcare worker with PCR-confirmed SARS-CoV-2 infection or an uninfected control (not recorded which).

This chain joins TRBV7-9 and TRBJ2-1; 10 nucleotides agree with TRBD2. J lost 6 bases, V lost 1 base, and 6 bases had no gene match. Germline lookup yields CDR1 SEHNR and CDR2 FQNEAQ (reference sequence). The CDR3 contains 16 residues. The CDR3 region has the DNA TGTGCCAGCAGCTTAGATGGGACTAGCGACTCCAATGAGCAGTTCTTC. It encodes CASSLDGTSDSNEQFF.

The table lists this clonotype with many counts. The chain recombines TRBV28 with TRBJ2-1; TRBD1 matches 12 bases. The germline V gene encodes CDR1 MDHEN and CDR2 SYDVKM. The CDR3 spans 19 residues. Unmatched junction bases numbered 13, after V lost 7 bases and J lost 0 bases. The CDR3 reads CASTLGGTGGFPSYNEQFF. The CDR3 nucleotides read TGTGCCAGCACCTTGGGGGGGACAGGGGGCTTCCCCTCCTACAATGAGCAGTTCTTC.

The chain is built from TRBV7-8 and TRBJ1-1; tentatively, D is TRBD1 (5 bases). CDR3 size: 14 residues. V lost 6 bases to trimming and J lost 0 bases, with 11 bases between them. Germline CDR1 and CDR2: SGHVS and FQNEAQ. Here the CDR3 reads CASSRREMNTEAFF. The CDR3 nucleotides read TGTGCCAGCAGTCGCAGGGAGATGAACACTGAAGCTTTCTTT.

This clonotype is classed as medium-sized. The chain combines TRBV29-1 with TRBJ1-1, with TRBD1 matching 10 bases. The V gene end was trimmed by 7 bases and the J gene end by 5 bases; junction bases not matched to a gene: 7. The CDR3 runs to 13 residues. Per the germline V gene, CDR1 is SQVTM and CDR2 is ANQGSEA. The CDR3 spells CSANRQGATEAFF. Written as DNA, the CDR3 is TGCAGCGCAAACCGACAGGGGGCAACTGAAGCTTTCTTT. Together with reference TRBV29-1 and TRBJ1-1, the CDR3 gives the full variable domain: SAVISQKPSRDICQRGTSLTIQCQVDSQVTMMFWYRQQPGQSLTLIATANQGSEATYESGFVIDKFPISRPNLTFSTLTVSNMSPEDSSIYLCSANRQGATEAFFGQGTRLTVV.

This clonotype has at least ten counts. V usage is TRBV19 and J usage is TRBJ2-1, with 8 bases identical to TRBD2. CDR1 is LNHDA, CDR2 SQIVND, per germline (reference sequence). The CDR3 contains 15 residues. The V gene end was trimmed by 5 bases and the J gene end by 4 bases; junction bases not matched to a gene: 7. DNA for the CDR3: TGTGCCAGTAGTCGGGAGCGGGAGCCTTACAATGAGCAGTTCTTC. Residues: CASSREREPYNEQFF.

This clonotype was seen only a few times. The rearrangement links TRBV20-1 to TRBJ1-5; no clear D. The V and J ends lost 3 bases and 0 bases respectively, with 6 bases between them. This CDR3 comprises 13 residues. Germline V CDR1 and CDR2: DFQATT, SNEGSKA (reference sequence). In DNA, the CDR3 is TGCAGTGCTAGCCGGAATAGCAATCAGCCCCAGCATTTT. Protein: CSASRNSNQPQHF.

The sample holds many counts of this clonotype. CDR3 sequence (DNA): TGTGCCAGTAGTATGGGACAGGGGGGTTCCTACGAGCAGTACTTC. Translated: CASSMGQGGSYEQYF. V usage is TRBV19 and J usage is TRBJ2-7; 11 nucleotides match TRBD1. Germline V gene data show CDR1 as LNHDA and CDR2 as SQIVND (reference sequence). V lost 3 bases and J lost 1; bases outside the gene matches: 2. The CDR3 totals 15 residues.

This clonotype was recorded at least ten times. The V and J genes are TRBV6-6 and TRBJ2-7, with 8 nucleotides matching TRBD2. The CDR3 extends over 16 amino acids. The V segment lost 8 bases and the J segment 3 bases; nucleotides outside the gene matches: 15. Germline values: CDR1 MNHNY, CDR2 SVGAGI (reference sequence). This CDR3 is CASGQSTRGGGYEQYF. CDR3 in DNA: TGTGCCAGCGGCCAAAGCACCCGGGGGGGAGGCTACGAGCAGTACTTC.

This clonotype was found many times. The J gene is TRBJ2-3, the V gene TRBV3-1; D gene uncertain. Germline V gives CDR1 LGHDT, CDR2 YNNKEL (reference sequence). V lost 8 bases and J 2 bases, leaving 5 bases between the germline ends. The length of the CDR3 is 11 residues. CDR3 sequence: CASGDTDTQYF. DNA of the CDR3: TGTGCCAGCGGGGACACAGATACGCAGTATTTT.

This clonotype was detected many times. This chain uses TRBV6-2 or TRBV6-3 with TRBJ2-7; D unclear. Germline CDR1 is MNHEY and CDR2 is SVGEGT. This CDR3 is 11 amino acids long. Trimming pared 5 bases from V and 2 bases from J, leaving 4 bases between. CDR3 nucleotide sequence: TGTGCCAGCAGTAAGACCTACGAGCAGTACTTC. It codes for CASSKTYEQYF.

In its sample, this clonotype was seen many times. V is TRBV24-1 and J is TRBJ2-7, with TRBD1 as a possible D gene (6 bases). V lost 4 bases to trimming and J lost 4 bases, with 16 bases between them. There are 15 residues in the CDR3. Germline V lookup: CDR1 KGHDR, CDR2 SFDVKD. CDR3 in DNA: TGTGCCACCAGTGACCCAGGGGCCGCACCGTACGAGCAGTACTTC. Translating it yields CATSDPGAAPYEQYF.

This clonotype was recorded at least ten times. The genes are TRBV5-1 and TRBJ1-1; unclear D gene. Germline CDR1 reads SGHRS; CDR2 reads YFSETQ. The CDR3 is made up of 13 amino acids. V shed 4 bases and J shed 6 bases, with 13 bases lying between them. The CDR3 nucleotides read TGCGCCAGCAGCGCTAAAGAGGCCGCTGAAGCTTTCTTT. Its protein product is CASSAKEAAEAFF.